This T cell receptor (beta chain) was profiled in a study of cytomegalovirus exposure and HLA in healthy donors. General study findings and limits: In a later analysis, around 18,000 TCR beta sequences were associated with HLA alleles at 0.05 false discovery rate. Cytomegalovirus-associated status was assigned to 164 TCR beta chains. Most subjects had HLA-A and HLA-B alleles reportedly predicted accurately by TCR beta sequences.

V shed 5 bases and J 2 bases; nucleotides not matched to a gene: 8. The germline gives CDR1 SGHVS, CDR2 FQNEAQ. The CDR3 has 16 residues. Worth noting for this clone: The antigen remains undetermined.

Researchers ran the PCR with 60 Vbeta and 13 Jbeta primers. The repertoire was sequenced with immunoSEQ multiplex PCR; TCRdb's copy has only in-frame clones and lacks some. The sample lists some 170,000 clones; about two thirds were seen once. The sequence came from a human donor in good health. Source material: PBMCs. The V gene is TRBV7-8, the J gene TRBJ2-2; 7 bases are shared with TRBD1. The CDR3 protein is CASSKTGAFNTGELFF. DNA of the CDR3: TGTGCCAGCAGCAAAACAGGGGCCTTCAACACCGGGGAGCTGTTTTTT.